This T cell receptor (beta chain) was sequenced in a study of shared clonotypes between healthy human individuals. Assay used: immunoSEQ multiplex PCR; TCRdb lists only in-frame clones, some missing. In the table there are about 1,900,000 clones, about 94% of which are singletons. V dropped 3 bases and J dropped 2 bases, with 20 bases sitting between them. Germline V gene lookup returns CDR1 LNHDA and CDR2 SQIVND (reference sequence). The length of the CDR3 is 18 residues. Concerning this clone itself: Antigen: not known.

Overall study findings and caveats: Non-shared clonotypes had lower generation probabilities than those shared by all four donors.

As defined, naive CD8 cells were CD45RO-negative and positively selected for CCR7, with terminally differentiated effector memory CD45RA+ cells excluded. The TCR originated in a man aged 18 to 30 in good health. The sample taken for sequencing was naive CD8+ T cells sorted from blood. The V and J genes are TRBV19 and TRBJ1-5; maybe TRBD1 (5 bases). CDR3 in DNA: TGTGCCAGTAGTATCCCCGACCCGGCGGGGGTACGCAATCAGCCCCAGCATTTT. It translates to CASSIPDPAGVRNQPQHF.